This T cell receptor beta chain was recovered during a study of blood T cell repertoires in COVID-19. Per the authors' pipeline: Reference gene primer amplification in the assay estimated nucleated cell counts. Repertoires were generated with immunoSEQ multiplex PCR, while TCRdb's copy carries only in-frame clones and drops some. The V and J calls and clone size are taken from that table; D and trimming were inferred from the DNA. The repertoire has 200,000 to 250,000 clones, about 85% of them found once; the top ten carry over 5.5%. Germline V lookup: CDR1 SQVTM, CDR2 ANQGSEA. This CDR3 is 14 amino acids long. The V and J ends lost 4 bases and 6 bases respectively, with 16 bases between them.

Sequences were obtained from peripheral blood. The receptor was derived from a woman in her fifties or sixties with active or convalescent COVID-19. This sequence joins TRBV29-1 and TRBJ1-3, with a possible D match to TRBD1 (6 bases). CDR3 sequence: CSVGRGQPENTIYF. As DNA, the CDR3 is TGCAGCGTTGGAAGGGGACAACCCGAAAACACCATATATTTT. Full variable domain (missing parts from reference TRBV29-1 and TRBJ1-3): SAVISQKPSRDICQRGTSLTIQCQVDSQVTMMFWYRQQPGQSLTLIATANQGSEATYESGFVIDKFPISRPNLTFSTLTVSNMSPEDSSIYLCSVGRGQPENTIYFGEGSWLTVV.